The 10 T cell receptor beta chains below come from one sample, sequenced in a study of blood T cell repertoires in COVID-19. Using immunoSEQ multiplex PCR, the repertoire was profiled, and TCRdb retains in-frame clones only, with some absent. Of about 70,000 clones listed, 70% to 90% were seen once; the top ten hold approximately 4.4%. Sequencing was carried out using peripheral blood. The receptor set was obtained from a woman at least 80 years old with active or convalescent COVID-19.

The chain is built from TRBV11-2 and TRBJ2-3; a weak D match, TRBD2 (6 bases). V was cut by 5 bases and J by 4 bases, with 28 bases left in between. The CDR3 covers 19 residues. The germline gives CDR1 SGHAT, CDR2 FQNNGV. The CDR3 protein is CASSHFRRRGRILADTQYF. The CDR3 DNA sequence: TGTGCCAGCAGCCATTTCAGGCGGCGGGGCCGCATCCTGGCAGATACGCAGTATTTT.

The CDR3 is CASSIQAGSYNEQFF. Written as DNA, the CDR3 is TGTGCCAGTAGTATCCAAGCGGGCTCCTACAATGAGCAGTTCTTC. The chain carries TRBV19 and TRBJ2-1; D may be TRBD2 (6 bases). The CDR3 covers 15 residues. From germline, CDR1 is LNHDA and CDR2 SQIVND (reference sequence). Trimming removed 3 bases at V and 0 bases at J, with 9 bases between.

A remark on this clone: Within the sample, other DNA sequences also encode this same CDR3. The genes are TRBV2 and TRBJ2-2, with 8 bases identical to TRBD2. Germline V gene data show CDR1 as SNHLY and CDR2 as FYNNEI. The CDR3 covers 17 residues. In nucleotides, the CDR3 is TGTCCCCGCCCCCGGGCCGGGGGGGGCGGGGACACCGGGGAGCTGTTTTTT. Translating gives CPRPRAGGGGDTGELFF.

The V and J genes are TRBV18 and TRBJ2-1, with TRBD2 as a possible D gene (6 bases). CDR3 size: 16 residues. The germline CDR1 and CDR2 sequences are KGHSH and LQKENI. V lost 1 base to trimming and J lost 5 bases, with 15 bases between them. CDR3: CASSPRTGARNNEQFF. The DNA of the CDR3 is TGTGCCAGCTCACCACGAACGGGAGCCAGGAACAATGAGCAGTTCTTC.

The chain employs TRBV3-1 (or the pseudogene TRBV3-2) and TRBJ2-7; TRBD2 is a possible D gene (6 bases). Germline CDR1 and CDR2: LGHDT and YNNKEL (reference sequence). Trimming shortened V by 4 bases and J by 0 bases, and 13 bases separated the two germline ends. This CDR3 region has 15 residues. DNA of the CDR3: TGTGCCAGCAGCCCGTTTAGCGGAATCTCCTACGAGCAGTACTTC. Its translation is CASSPFSGISYEQYF.

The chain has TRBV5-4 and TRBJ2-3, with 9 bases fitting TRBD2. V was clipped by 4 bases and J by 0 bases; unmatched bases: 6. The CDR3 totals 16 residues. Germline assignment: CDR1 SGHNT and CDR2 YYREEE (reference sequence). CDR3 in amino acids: CASSLPSGTSTDTQYF. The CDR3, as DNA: TGTGCCAGCAGCCTCCCTAGCGGGACTAGCACAGATACGCAGTATTTT.

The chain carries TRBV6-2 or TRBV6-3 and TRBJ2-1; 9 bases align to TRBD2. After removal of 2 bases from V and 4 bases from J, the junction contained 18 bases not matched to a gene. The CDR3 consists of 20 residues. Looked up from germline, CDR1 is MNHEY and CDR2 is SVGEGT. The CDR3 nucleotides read TGTGCCAGCAGTTACGGAAGCGTAGCGGGAGTCCCATACCCATACAATGAGCAGTTCTTC. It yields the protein CASSYGSVAGVPYPYNEQFF.

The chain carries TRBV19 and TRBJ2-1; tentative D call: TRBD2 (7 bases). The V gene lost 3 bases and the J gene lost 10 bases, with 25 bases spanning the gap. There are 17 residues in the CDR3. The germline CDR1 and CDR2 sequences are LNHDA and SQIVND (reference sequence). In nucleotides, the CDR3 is TGTGCCAGTAGTATTGCTTCGGGGGGCGGTCTGTCTAGGGAGCAGTTCTTC. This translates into CASSIASGGGLSREQFF.

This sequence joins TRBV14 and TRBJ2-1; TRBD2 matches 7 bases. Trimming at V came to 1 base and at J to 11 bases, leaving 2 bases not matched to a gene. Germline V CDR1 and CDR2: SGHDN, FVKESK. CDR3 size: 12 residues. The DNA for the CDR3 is TGTGCCAGCAGCCAAGGACTAGCTAAGCAGTTCTTC. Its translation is CASSQGLAKQFF.

In DNA form, the CDR3 reads TGTGCCAGCAGTGACCGCCGGGACAGGCGCTATGAAAAACTGTTTTTT. It translates to CASSDRRDRRYEKLFF. V is TRBV28 and J is TRBJ1-4; 8 bases map to TRBD1. There are 16 residues in the CDR3. In germline, CDR1 is MDHEN, CDR2 SYDVKM. Losses at the gene ends were 5 bases for V and 6 bases for J; bases not matched to a gene: 11.